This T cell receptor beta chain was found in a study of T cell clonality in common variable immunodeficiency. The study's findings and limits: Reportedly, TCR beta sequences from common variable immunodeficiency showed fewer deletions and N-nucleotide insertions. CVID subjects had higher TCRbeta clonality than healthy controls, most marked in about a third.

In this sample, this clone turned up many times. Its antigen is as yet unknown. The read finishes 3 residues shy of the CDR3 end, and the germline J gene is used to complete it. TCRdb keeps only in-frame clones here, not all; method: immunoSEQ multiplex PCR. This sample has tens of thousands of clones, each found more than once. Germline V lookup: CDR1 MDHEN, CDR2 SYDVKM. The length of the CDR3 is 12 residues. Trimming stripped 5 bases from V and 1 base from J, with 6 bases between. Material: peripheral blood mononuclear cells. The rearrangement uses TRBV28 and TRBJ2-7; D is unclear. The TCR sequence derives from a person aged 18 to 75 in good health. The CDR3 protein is CASSLESYEQYF. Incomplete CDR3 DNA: TGTGCCAGCAGTCTAGAGTCCTACGAG.